This T cell receptor (beta chain) was sequenced during a study of T-cell memory formation after mild COVID-19. Study summary: Largely, the TCR clusters proved donor specific.

Ten or more counts support this clonotype. A single record per CDR3 protein comes from TCRdb applying MiXCR to the 5' RACE reads. The sample holds fewer than 500,000 distinct CDR3 sequences, more than 20% seen once. The CDR3 covers 14 residues. Between the trimmed V and J ends, which lost 2 bases and 0 bases, there was a span of 8 bases. Looked up from germline, CDR1 is SQVTM and CDR2 is ANQGSEA. This chain uses TRBV29-1 with TRBJ2-1; possibly TRBD1 for D (5 bases). Material for sequencing was PBMCs or a T cell subset sorted from them (not recorded which). The TCR originated in an adult woman who had mild COVID-19 (a few samples of this study predate the infection). Cell type and time point are not known. The CDR3 sequence is CSVERGSSYNEQFF. CDR3 DNA sequence: TGCAGCGTTGAAAGGGGCAGCTCCTACAATGAGCAGTTCTTC.